This T cell receptor beta chain was found in a study of tumor-infiltrating lymphocytes in primary liver carcinoma. Germline DNA was also extracted, while the blood RNA originated from unsorted whole blood. Around 3.7 milliliters of peripheral blood were gathered ahead of the operation. Germline V lookup: CDR1 GTSNPN, CDR2 SVGIG (reference sequence). The ends were cut back, 2 bases at V and 5 bases at J, with 10 bases in the middle. The CDR3 extends over 13 amino acids. Synthesis of TCR beta cDNA was carried out from approximately 500 ng total RNA with a constant-region primer. Researchers made the TCR beta libraries by running three nested multiplex PCR rounds with slightly modified ARM-PCR. Rounds one and two of PCR, each of 9 to 11 cycles, were primed with TRBV1-TRBV30 forward primers and a C-beta reverse primer. TCRdb re-called the multiplex PCR reads through MiXCR, storing one row per CDR3 protein. Among more than 150,000 distinct CDR3 sequences listed, approximately 60% were seen once.

The chain links TRBV30 to TRBJ1-5; D gene unclear. This sequence was found in a middle-aged man with primary liver carcinoma and hepatitis B virus infection. Sequences were obtained from peripheral blood. CDR3: CAWSRTKYQPQHF. In nucleotides, the CDR3 is TGTGCCTGGAGTAGGACGAAGTATCAGCCCCAGCATTTT. Looking up the rest from reference TRBV30 and TRBJ1-5 gives the full variable domain: SQTIHQWPATLVQPVGSPLSLECTVEGTSNPNLYWYRQAAGRGLQLLFYSVGIGQISSEVPQNLSASRPQDRQFILSSKKLLLSDSGFYLCAWSRTKYQPQHFGDGTRLSIL.